Each of the 17 T cell receptor beta chains below was sequenced from the same sample in a study of shared clonotypes between healthy human individuals. Generated by immunoSEQ multiplex PCR, the TCRdb table keeps only in-frame clones and is missing some. The profile shows about 2.1 million clones, about 92% of them singletons. Naive CD8 cells were CD45RO-negative, positively selected for CCR7, excluding terminally differentiated effector memory CD45RA+ cells. Sequences were obtained from naive CD8+ T cells from PBMCs. Receptors originate from a young man in good health. Some clones in this sample may be carry-over from other donors' samples.

V gene TRBV11-2 combines with J gene TRBJ2-7; the D gene could be TRBD1 or TRBD2 (5 bases each). The CDR3 spans 16 residues. From germline, CDR1 is SGHAT and CDR2 FQNNGV. The germline V and J ends were trimmed by 4 bases and 0 bases, with 16 bases remaining between them. The CDR3 nucleotides are TGTGCCAGCAGCTCGGGACCTGTTACCGCCTCCTACGAGCAGTACTTC. This gives the protein CASSSGPVTASYEQYF. Based on the CDR3 plus reference TRBV11-2 and TRBJ2-7, the full variable domain is EAGVAQSPRYKIIEKRQSVAFWCNPISGHATLYWYQQILGQGPKLLIQFQNNGVVDDSQLPKDRFSAERLKGVDSTLKIQPAKLEDSAVYLCASSSGPVTASYEQYFGPGTRLTVT.

This clone showed up just once. The chain has TRBV19 and TRBJ2-7, with D maybe TRBD2 (5 bases). Trimming pared 4 bases from V and 3 bases from J, leaving 10 bases between. The CDR3 runs to 13 residues. Germline V gene lookup returns CDR1 LNHDA and CDR2 SQIVND (reference sequence). CDR3 sequence (DNA): TGTGCCAGTAGTAAAGGCGGGTACTACGAGCAGTACTTC. This translates into CASSKGGYYEQYF.

Concerning this clone: The same CDR3 is also encoded by other DNA sequences in this sample. The chain couples TRBV7-9 to TRBJ2-2; D not resolved. V lost 0 bases and J lost 2, with 10 bases in between. The length of the CDR3 is 16 residues. Germline lookup yields CDR1 SEHNR and CDR2 FQNEAQ (reference sequence). The CDR3 is CASSLAVTPNTGELFF. In DNA form, the CDR3 reads TGTGCCAGCAGCTTAGCAGTGACACCAAACACCGGGGAGCTGTTTTTT.

The rearrangement links TRBV19 to TRBJ2-7; D is possibly TRBD2 (6 bases). V was clipped by 0 bases and J by 7 bases, with 19 bases between them. Germline-derived CDR1 and CDR2 are LNHDA and SQIVND (reference sequence). CDR3 length: 16 amino acids. The CDR3 DNA reads TGTGCCAGTAGTATAGATCTAAGGAAGGGGACTCTGGAGCAGTACTTC. This translates into CASSIDLRKGTLEQYF.

The V call is TRBV5-8, the J call TRBJ2-5, with TRBD1 matching over 7 bases. The junction had 11 bases not matched to a gene; V was cut back by 6 bases and J by 0 bases. The length of the CDR3 is 16 residues. Germline V gene lookup returns CDR1 SGHTS and CDR2 YDEGEE. The CDR3 sequence is CASILRNRGYQETQYF. The CDR3 nucleotides read TGTGCCAGCATCCTGCGTAACAGGGGCTACCAAGAGACCCAGTACTTC.

V is TRBV7-3 and J is TRBJ2-2, with 7 bases fitting TRBD2. V lost 1 base and J lost 4; bases outside the gene matches: 3. The length of the CDR3 is 15 residues. Germline V gene sequence: CDR1 SGHTA, CDR2 FQGTGA. In DNA, the CDR3 is TGTGCCAGCAGCTTAATAGGCGGGGGCACCGGGGAGCTGTTTTTT. This encodes CASSLIGGGTGELFF.

This rearrangement joins TRBV27 to TRBJ1-1; tentative D call: TRBD1 (6 bases). V dropped 4 bases and J dropped 5 bases, with 11 bases sitting between them. In germline, CDR1 is MNHEY, CDR2 SMNVEV (reference sequence). CDR3 length equals 13 residues. For the CDR3, the DNA is TGTGCCAGCAGTTACGGGGGGGCAACTGAAGCTTTCTTT. Encoded protein: CASSYGGATEAFF.

This sequence joins TRBV7-7 and TRBJ2-3, with 8 nucleotides matching TRBD2. CDR1 is SSHAT and CDR2 is FNYEAQ in the germline V gene (reference sequence). The CDR3 length is 18 residues. After removal of 2 bases from V and 0 bases from J, the junction contained 10 bases not matched to a gene. This chain's CDR3 is CASSLRLSGRASTDTQYF. Written as DNA, the CDR3 is TGTGCCAGCAGCTTACGATTGAGCGGGAGAGCTAGCACAGATACGCAGTATTTT.

The CDR3 nucleotides read TGTGCCAGCAGTTCACCTACCAAAGCTCTAGGCGAGCAGTACTTC. Its translation: CASSSPTKALGEQYF. The gene calls are TRBV27 and TRBJ2-7; D unclear. The V end lost 4 bases, the J end lost 6 bases, and 19 bases lay between the germline ends. The CDR3 is 15 amino acids. Germline lookup yields CDR1 MNHEY and CDR2 SMNVEV (reference sequence).

The chain carries TRBV13 and TRBJ1-2; D is unclear. There are 11 residues in the CDR3. Trimming took 10 bases from V and 4 from J, leaving 10 bases between them. Germline loops: CDR1 PRHDT, CDR2 FYEKMQ (reference sequence). The CDR3 protein is CATTEGYGYTF. The CDR3 DNA is TGTGCCACCACGGAAGGCTATGGCTACACCTTC.

V and J are TRBV30 and TRBJ1-3; D call uncertain. CDR3 length: 14 amino acids. CDR1 and CDR2 (germline): GTSNPN, SVGIG (reference sequence). V was trimmed by 3 bases and J by 4 bases, leaving 13 bases between them. The CDR3 DNA reads TGTGCCTGGAGGAGGACGGGAGAGGGAAACACCATATATTTT. This translates into CAWRRTGEGNTIYF.

The chain carries TRBV25-1 and TRBJ2-2; no reliable D call. The CDR3 is 12 residues long. Trimming left V 6 bases short and J 4 bases short, with 6 bases between. CDR1 is MGHDK and CDR2 is SYGVNS in the germline V gene. The CDR3 region is CASSLFTGELFF. The CDR3 DNA is TGTGCCAGCAGCCTATTCACCGGGGAGCTGTTTTTT. Combining the CDR3 with reference TRBV25-1 and TRBJ2-2 gives the whole variable domain EADIYQTPRYLVIGTGKKITLECSQTMGHDKMYWYQQDPGMELHLIHYSYGVNSTEKGDLSSESTVSRIRTEHFPLTLESARPSHTSQYLCASSLFTGELFFGEGSRLTVL.

The chain combines TRBV2 with TRBJ2-2; 7 positions agree with TRBD2. The junction had 6 bases not matched to a gene; V was cut back by 7 bases and J by 7 bases. Germline V gene data show CDR1 as SNHLY and CDR2 as FYNNEI. The CDR3 covers 13 residues. The CDR3 bases are TGTGCCAGCAACCGCCGGGGGGACGGGGAGCTGTTTTTT. Encoded protein: CASNRRGDGELFF.

The rearrangement uses TRBV27 and TRBJ2-7; no firm D call. Trimming left V 2 bases short and J 5 bases short, with 16 bases between. Germline-derived CDR1 and CDR2 are MNHEY and SMNVEV (reference sequence). This CDR3 has 15 amino acids. The CDR3 DNA is TGTGCCAGCAGTTTAGGGCCGACTGAGAGGCACGAGCAGTACTTC. It specifies CASSLGPTERHEQYF.

The DNA for the CDR3 is TGCGCCAGCAGCCAAGATTCCGGGAGAGGTGGGGAGACCCAGTACTTC. Protein sequence: CASSQDSGRGGETQYF. The rearrangement links TRBV4-3 to TRBJ2-5, with a possible D match to TRBD2 (6 bases). The V and J ends lost 0 bases and 5 bases respectively, with 16 bases between them. Germline V lookup: CDR1 LGHNA, CDR2 YSLEER. The CDR3 has 16 residues.

This sequence joins TRBV27 and TRBJ2-1; TRBD2 matches 9 bases. Trimming removed 5 bases from V and 8 bases from J; junction bases left unmatched: 13. Germline CDR1 and CDR2: MNHEY and SMNVEV (reference sequence). CDR3 size: 16 residues. This chain's CDR3 is CASSPLSSGSLHEQFF. The DNA for the CDR3 is TGTGCCAGCAGTCCCCTAAGTAGCGGGAGTCTCCATGAGCAGTTCTTC.

Written as DNA, the CDR3 is TGTGCCAGCAGCCAAGCGGCAGGGGTAGACTTATTAAATGGCTACACCTTC. Protein product: CASSQAAGVDLLNGYTF. The chain uses TRBV14 and TRBJ1-2; weak D call: TRBD1 (6 bases). V was clipped by 1 base and J by 6 bases, with 21 bases between them. CDR1 and CDR2 from the germline V gene are SGHDN and FVKESK. The CDR3 totals 17 residues.